This TCR beta chain was sequenced during a study of memory CD8 T cells in hepatitis C reinfection. Looking at the study overall: HCV reinfection: RNA-positive following two negative tests at least 60 days apart. Late or post reinfection samples were taken 12 to 24 weeks after detection.

Profiling relied on immunoSEQ multiplex PCR, and the TCRdb table lists in-frame clones only, not all of them. The sample consists of around 45,000 clones, roughly 87% of them appearing once. Time point meaning: late/post reinfection, 12 to 24 weeks after detection. TCR sequencing was done directly ex vivo on sorted cells, without expansion in vitro. Donors were people who inject drugs in the Montreal HEPCO cohort. This clone was found once. CDR1 and CDR2 (germline): SGHTA, FQGNSA. Trimming removed 5 bases at V and 5 bases at J, with 15 bases between. This CDR3 is built from 15 residues. V usage is TRBV7-2 and J usage is TRBJ1-4, with a possible D match to TRBD1 (6 bases). Sequenced: naive CD8+ T cells sorted from blood. The receptor's source is a man between 18 and 29 years old with hepatitis C virus infection. CDR3 loop: CASSPTNRANEKLFF. CDR3 sequence (DNA): TGTGCCAGCAGCCCAACGAACAGGGCGAATGAAAAACTGTTTTTT.